The 7 T cell receptor beta chains given below trace back to one sample, sequenced in a study of tumor-infiltrating lymphocytes in primary liver carcinoma. Using a constant-region primer together with ProtoScript II reverse transcriptase, TCR beta cDNA was made from around 500 ng of total RNA. Three nested multiplex PCR rounds, a slightly modified ARM-PCR method, built the TCR beta libraries. Two initial PCR rounds of roughly 10 cycles each paired TRBV1-TRBV30 forward primers with a C-beta reverse primer. TCRdb recomputed calls from the multiplex PCR reads with MiXCR, one row per CDR3 protein. Among 310,000 or so distinct CDR3 sequences, almost 65% were seen once, and the ten largest hold about 6.5%. Alongside blood RNA obtained from unsorted whole blood, germline DNA was also extracted. The sample was peripheral blood. These receptors all stem from a man aged 35 to 55 with primary liver carcinoma and hepatitis B virus infection.

This clonotype occurred many times. The chain has TRBV10-3 and TRBJ1-5; unclear D gene. The V end was cut by 3 bases, the J end by 7 bases, with 10 bases between. This CDR3 is 13 amino acids long. Germline CDR1 is ENHRY and CDR2 is SYGVKD. This chain's CDR3 is CAISDGNNQPQHF. In DNA form, the CDR3 reads TGTGCCATCAGTGACGGGAATAACCAGCCCCAGCATTTT.

This clonotype was recorded a few times. No conserved phenylalanine or tryptophan is present at the end of the CDR3, so a read error is the likely explanation. V gene TRBV11-2 combines with J gene TRBJ2-7, with 7 bases aligning to TRBD1. Trimming at V came to 5 bases and at J to 2 bases, leaving 9 bases not matched to a gene. Germline CDR1 is SGHAT and CDR2 is FQNNGV. The CDR3 covers 15 residues. The CDR3 region is CASSQETGRTYEQYI. The CDR3 nucleotides are TGTGCCAGCAGCCAAGAGACAGGGAGAACCTACGAGCAGTACATA.

This clonotype was recorded once. A much more abundant neighbour one base away suggests this may be a read error. This chain links TRBV6-5 with TRBJ2-5, with 7 bases identical to TRBD1. From germline, CDR1 is MNHEY and CDR2 SVGAGI. The CDR3 covers 15 residues. The CDR3: CASSYLTGPQGTQYF. In DNA, the CDR3 is TGTGCCAGCAGTTACCTGACAGGGCCTCAAGGGACCCAGTACTTC.

With regard to this clonotype: One end of the junction does not line up with germline, which may come from a read error. The J gene is TRBJ2-4, the V gene TRBV11-2, with 7 bases identical to TRBD2. Germline-derived CDR1 and CDR2 are SGHAT and FQNNGV. The CDR3 totals 16 residues. CDR3 in amino acids: CASSQTSVLAKNIQYF. CDR3 DNA sequence: TGTGCCAGCAGTCAAACTAGCGTGTTAGCCAAAAACATTCAGTATTTC.

As for this clonotype: One base away lies a much larger clone, so this may be a sequencing read error. The rearrangement links TRBV4-1 to TRBJ2-3; no clear D. Germline-derived CDR1 and CDR2 are MGHRA and YSYEKL. Deletions cut 1 base from V and 4 bases from J, with 18 bases between. The CDR3 loop spans 17 amino acids. Written as DNA, the CDR3 is TGCGCCAGCAGCCAAGGGATTATGAACAAACACTCAGATACGCAGTATTTT. This encodes CASSQGIMNKHSDTQYF.

Turning to this clonotype: Since the CDR3 does not end with the conserved phenylalanine or tryptophan, this likely comes from a read error. The CDR3 here is CASSLLTGGDYGYTI. DNA of the CDR3: TGTGCCAGCAGCTTACTCACAGGGGGCGACTATGGCTACACCATC. The V call is TRBV7-9, the J call TRBJ1-2, with TRBD1 matching 9 bases. With V trimmed by 2 bases and J by 3 bases, 4 bases remained unmatched. The CDR3 has 15 amino acids. The germline gives CDR1 SEHNR, CDR2 FQNEAQ (reference sequence).

The V call is TRBV28, the J call TRBJ1-3; D remains ambiguous. V lost 5 bases to trimming and J lost 4 bases, with 3 bases between them. Germline V CDR1 and CDR2: MDHEN, SYDVKM. The CDR3 covers 11 residues. The CDR3 loop is CASSPGNTIYF. The CDR3 bases are TGTGCCAGCAGTCCAGGAAACACCATATATTTT.